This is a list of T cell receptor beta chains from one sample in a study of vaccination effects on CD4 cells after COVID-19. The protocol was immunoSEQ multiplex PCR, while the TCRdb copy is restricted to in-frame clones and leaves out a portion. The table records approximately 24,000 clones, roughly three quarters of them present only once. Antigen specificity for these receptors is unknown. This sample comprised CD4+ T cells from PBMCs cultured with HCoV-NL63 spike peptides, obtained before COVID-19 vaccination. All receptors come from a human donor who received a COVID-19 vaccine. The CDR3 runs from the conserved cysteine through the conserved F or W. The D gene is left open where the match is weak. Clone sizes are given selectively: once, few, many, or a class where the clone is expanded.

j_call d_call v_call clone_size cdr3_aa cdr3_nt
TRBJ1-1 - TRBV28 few CASTQTVNEAFF TGTGCCAGCACCCAAACAGTGAATGAAGCTTTCTTT
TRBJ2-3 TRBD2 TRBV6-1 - CASSEAAGSTDTQYF TGTGCCAGCAGTGAAGCAGCGGGGAGCACAGATACGCAGTATTTT
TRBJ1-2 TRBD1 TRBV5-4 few CASSTGTGGAGTYGYTF TGTGCCAGCAGTACCGGGACAGGGGGCGCGGGTACCTATGGCTACACCTTC
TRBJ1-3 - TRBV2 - CAFKASGNTIYF TGTGCCTTTAAGGCCTCTGGAAACACCATATATTTT
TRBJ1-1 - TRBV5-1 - CASSPIVEMNTEAFF TGCGCCAGCAGCCCAATCGTAGAAATGAACACTGAAGCTTTCTTT
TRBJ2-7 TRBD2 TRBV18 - CASSLSGKNYEQYF TGTGCCAGCTCACTCAGCGGGAAGAATTACGAGCAGTACTTC
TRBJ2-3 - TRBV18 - CASSLGKADTQYF TGTGCCAGCTCACTGGGAAAGGCGGATACGCAGTATTTT
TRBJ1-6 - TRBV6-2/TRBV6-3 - CASSSRVMNSPLHF TGTGCCAGCAGCAGCAGGGTAATGAATTCACCCCTCCACTTT
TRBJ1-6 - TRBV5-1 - CASSFQASSYNSPLHF TGCGCCAGCAGCTTCCAGGCTAGCTCCTATAATTCACCCCTCCACTTT
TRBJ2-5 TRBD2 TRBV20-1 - CSASPSGKETQYF TGCAGTGCTAGTCCCAGCGGGAAAGAGACCCAGTACTTC
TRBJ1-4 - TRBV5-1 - CASSLAGGVDEKLFF TGCGCCAGCAGCTTGGCCGGGGGGGTTGATGAAAAACTGTTTTTT